The source of this T cell receptor (beta chain) is a study of T cells expressing NK-cell markers. General study findings and limits: The study found these clonotypes also leading the CD3+CD56-NKG2C+ fraction in four donors.

Per the germline V gene, CDR1 is MNHNY and CDR2 is SVGAGI (reference sequence). The CDR3 sequence is 16 residues long. A 5'RACE template switching approach incorporating UMIs was used to make TCR beta cDNA. With the 5' RACE reads reprocessed, TCRdb shows one record per CDR3 protein and no DNA. In all, the sample yields roughly 450,000 distinct CDR3 sequences. Turning to this clonotype: Its antigen is still unknown.

The source is a woman aged 45-65 years in good health. The gene calls are TRBV6-6 and TRBJ2-7; the D call from TCRdb, TRBD2, cannot be confirmed without DNA. Sequences were obtained from blood T cells: a sorted CD56 or NKG2C T cell subset, CD4+ or CD8+ T cells, or bulk PBMC T cells (not recorded which). CDR3 protein: CASSRLTSGSPYEQYF.